The clone carrying this T cell receptor beta chain was seen more than once but under ten times. In the same sample, other DNA sequences code for this CDR3. The data were taken from a study of blood T cell repertoires in COVID-19. Cohorts were based on clinical histories the participants reported. The repertoire was sequenced with immunoSEQ multiplex PCR; TCRdb's copy has only in-frame clones and lacks some. Seen here are some 400,000 clones, around 89% observed once, and the top ten hold approximately 1.2%. The receptor comes from a man aged 25 to 40 who had recovered from COVID-19. Sequenced: PBMCs or T cells enriched from blood (not recorded which).

The CDR3 reads CASSTTGNPGELFF. The CDR3 DNA is TGTGCCAGCAGTACGACAGGGAATCCCGGGGAGCTGTTTTTT. The chain recombines TRBV6-5 with TRBJ2-2; 7 bases fit TRBD1. After removal of 5 bases from V and 6 bases from J, the junction contained 6 bases not matched to a gene. Germline V gene data show CDR1 as MNHEY and CDR2 as SVGAGI. The CDR3 runs 14 residues.